This T cell receptor beta chain was sequenced in a study of blood T cell repertoires in COVID-19. About the research overall: Some COVID-19 samples were acute and others convalescent; all came from the United States, Italy and Spain.

In the study's own analysis: Estimation of nucleated cell counts relied on the amplification of reference gene primers. TCRdb's table, derived via immunoSEQ multiplex PCR, lists solely in-frame clones and lacks some. V, J and clone size are those of that table, while D and trimming were read from the DNA. The top ten hold approximately 2.5% of the sample, which has about 270,000 clones, about 89% seen once. This CDR3 has 14 amino acids. V gave up 6 bases and J gave up 1 base; unmatched junction bases: 3. CDR1 MNHEY and CDR2 SVGAGI come from the germline V gene. Sequenced: PBMCs or T cells enriched from blood (not recorded which). The V gene is TRBV6-5, the J gene TRBJ1-3; the match to TRBD1 covers 7 bases. This TCR derives from a woman aged 18-29 years who had recovered from COVID-19. CDR3 residues: CASSLGQSGNTIYF. As DNA, the CDR3 is TGTGCCAGCAGCCTGGGACAGTCTGGAAACACCATATATTTT.